This T cell receptor (beta chain) was identified in a study of response to subunit inactivated influenza vaccine. Trimming removed 2 bases at V and 6 bases at J, with 14 bases between. Germline lookup yields CDR1 MNHEY and CDR2 SVGEGT. There are 14 residues in the CDR3. This clonotype was seen more than once but under ten times. TCRdb re-analysed the RT-PCR reads in MiXCR, keeping a single row per CDR3 protein. The top ten hold approximately 12% of the sample, which has a few hundred thousand distinct CDR3 sequences, approximately 10% seen once. This specimen consisted of PBMCs from blood, obtained roughly 46 days after vaccination. This chain joins TRBV6-2 or TRBV6-3 and TRBJ2-7; D unresolved. The receptor was isolated from a man aged 45 to 65 who received an inactivated influenza vaccine. The CDR3 region is CASSYTGRSPEQYF. In DNA form, the CDR3 reads TGTGCCAGCAGTTACACCGGACGAAGCCCCGAGCAGTACTTC.